Below, one T cell receptor (beta chain) is given with its context. Authors' data handling: Researchers report that nucleated cell counts were estimated from reference gene primer amplification. Here immunoSEQ multiplex PCR was the method, and the copy in TCRdb shows in-frame clones only, minus some. The V and J calls and clone size are taken from that table; D and trimming were inferred from the DNA. The data show some 200,000 clones, around 81% seen once. This record belongs to a study of blood T cell repertoires in COVID-19. For the study at large: The origin of the acute and convalescent COVID-19 samples was the United States, Italy and Spain. PBMCs, B-cell-depleted T cells, or T cells provided the cDNA or gDNA that made up the material.

The CDR3 sequence is 13 residues long. V gave up 6 bases and J gave up 0 bases; unmatched junction bases: 3. Germline values: CDR1 SQVTM, CDR2 ANQGSEA. Seattle enrolled patients during active infection and tracked them longitudinally. Sequencing used peripheral blood. The chain recombines TRBV29-1 with TRBJ1-1, with TRBD1 identical over 8 bases. The TCR originated in a man between 60 and 75 years old with COVID-19, enrolled during active disease. The CDR3 region has the DNA TGCAGCGTCCACAGGGGGGTGAACACTGAAGCTTTCTTT. Amino acid sequence: CSVHRGVNTEAFF. The complete variable domain, with remaining parts taken from reference TRBV29-1 and TRBJ1-1, reads SAVISQKPSRDICQRGTSLTIQCQVDSQVTMMFWYRQQPGQSLTLIATANQGSEATYESGFVIDKFPISRPNLTFSTLTVSNMSPEDSSIYLCSVHRGVNTEAFFGQGTRLTVV.